This TCR beta chain stems from a study of cytomegalovirus exposure and HLA in healthy donors. The method was immunoSEQ multiplex PCR; TCRdb's version includes in-frame clones alone and lacks a portion of them. The sample lists 80,000 to 100,000 clones, 70% to 90% occurring once. This clone was picked up one time. The germline V and J ends were trimmed by 2 bases and 4 bases, with 13 bases remaining between them. Germline loops: CDR1 SGDLS, CDR2 YYNGEE. The CDR3 is 15 residues long. The clonotype comes from a woman between 25 and 40 years old in good health and CMV-seronegative. The genes are TRBV9 and TRBJ2-1; D might be TRBD2 (6 bases). The specimen was PBMCs. The DNA for the CDR3 is TGTGCCAGCAGCGTTGGTAGCGGTGAATACAATGAGCAGTTCTTC. It yields the protein CASSVGSGEYNEQFF.